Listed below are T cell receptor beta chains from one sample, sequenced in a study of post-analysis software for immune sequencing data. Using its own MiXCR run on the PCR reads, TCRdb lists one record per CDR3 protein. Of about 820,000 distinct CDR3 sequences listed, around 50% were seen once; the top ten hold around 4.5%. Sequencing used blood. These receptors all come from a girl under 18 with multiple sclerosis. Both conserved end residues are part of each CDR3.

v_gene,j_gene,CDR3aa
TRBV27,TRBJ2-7,CASSPRLGYEQYF
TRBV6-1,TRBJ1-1,CASSEGSEGAFF
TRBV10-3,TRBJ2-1,CAISDKVAGAWEQFF
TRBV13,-,CASSLIRDPRGFGKNIQYF
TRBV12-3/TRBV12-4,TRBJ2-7,CASSLRLGVPEQYF
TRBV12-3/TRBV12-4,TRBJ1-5,CASSLDRRDQPQHF
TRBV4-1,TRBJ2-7,CASSQRDTDWGSSYEQYF
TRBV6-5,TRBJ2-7,CASSYRGNFEQYF
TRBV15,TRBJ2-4,CATSRERAGGPTVAKNIQYF
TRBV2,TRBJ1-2,CASSQGGRYGYTF
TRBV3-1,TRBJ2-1,CASSREGLSSYNEQFF
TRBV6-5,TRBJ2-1,CASSYSPLAGVMNEQFF
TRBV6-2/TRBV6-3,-,CASSHGATRDTQYF
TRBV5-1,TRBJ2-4,CASSLSNLAGGNNIQYF
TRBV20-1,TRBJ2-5,CSVTVQETQYF
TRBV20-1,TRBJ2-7,CSASKTHLTYEQYF
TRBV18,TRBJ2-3,CASSQTSGTSGDTQYF
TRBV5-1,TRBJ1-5,CASSFAEGQPQHF
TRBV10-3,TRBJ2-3,CAISLGLPATQYF
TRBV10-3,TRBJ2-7,CAISPLSGGSYEQYF
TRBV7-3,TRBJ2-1,CASSDKGGSSYNEQFF
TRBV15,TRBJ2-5,CATSRDSRVRETQYF
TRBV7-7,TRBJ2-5,CASSTDLQETQYF
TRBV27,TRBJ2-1,CASRGRQGGVYNEQFF
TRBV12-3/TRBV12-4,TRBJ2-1,CATTGGLYNGQFF
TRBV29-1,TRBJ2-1,CSVDLAGISSYNEQFF
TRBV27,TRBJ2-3,CASSWGLAGVDTQYF
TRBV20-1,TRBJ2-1,CSAQSVASGYNEQFF
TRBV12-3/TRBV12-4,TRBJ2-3,CASSAPDRDTQYF
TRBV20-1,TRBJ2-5,CSAPDRGNQPQYF
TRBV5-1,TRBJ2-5,CASSLTTIQETQYF
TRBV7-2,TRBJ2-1,CASSIPEEGLAAFRQFF
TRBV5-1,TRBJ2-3,CASSLKVKGNTDTQYF
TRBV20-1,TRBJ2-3,CSAEAGPTNTDTQYF
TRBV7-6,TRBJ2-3,CASTFWEAGASTDTQYF
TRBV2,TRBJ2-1,CASSPPGQVYNEQFF
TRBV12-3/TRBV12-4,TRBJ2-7,CASSLFGRLEQYF
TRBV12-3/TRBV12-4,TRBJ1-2,CASSLYDRGPGYTF
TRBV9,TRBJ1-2,CASSRPGDYGYTF